This passage covers 30 T cell receptor beta chains from one sample sequenced in a study of blood T cell repertoires in COVID-19. Sequencing used immunoSEQ multiplex PCR; TCRdb keeps in-frame clones, though not all of them. The table shows 150,000 to 200,000 clones, with 70% to 80% occurring only once. The specimen sequenced was peripheral blood. These receptors originate from a woman aged 55-69 years with COVID-19, enrolled during active disease.

The table lists this clone with a few counts. The J gene is TRBJ1-1, the V gene TRBV28; a weak D match, TRBD1 (6 bases). The CDR3 runs to 12 residues. Germline values: CDR1 MDHEN, CDR2 SYDVKM. V shed 6 bases and J shed 11 bases, with 16 bases lying between them. The CDR3 nucleotides are TGTGCCAGCAGCGAGAAGGGGGTGGATGCTTTCTTT. Amino acids: CASSEKGVDAFF.

The chain couples TRBV28 to TRBJ1-4, with a tentative D call TRBD1 (5 bases). The CDR3 runs to 14 residues. CDR1 and CDR2 from the germline V gene are MDHEN and SYDVKM. V was pared by 5 bases and J by 8 bases, with 15 bases between. The CDR3 spells CASSVRGSGEKLFF. CDR3 nucleotide sequence: TGTGCCAGCAGTGTACGGGGGTCGGGAGAAAAACTGTTTTTT.

CDR3 in amino acids: CASSEGVAGVRYEQYF. The CDR3 bases are TGTGCCAGCAGTGAAGGCGTAGCGGGAGTACGCTACGAGCAGTACTTC. This chain links TRBV6-1 with TRBJ2-7; 9 bases fit TRBD2. This CDR3 spans 16 amino acids. Germline V gene data show CDR1 as MNHNS and CDR2 as SASEGT. Unmatched junction bases numbered 7, after V lost 1 base and J lost 3 bases.

V and J are TRBV29-1 and TRBJ2-7; a weak D match, TRBD1 (6 bases). Between the trimmed V and J ends, which lost 5 bases and 5 bases, there was a span of 16 bases. Germline V gene sequence: CDR1 SQVTM, CDR2 ANQGSEA. The CDR3 is made up of 13 amino acids. CDR3: CSVTPTGSHEQYF. The CDR3, as DNA: TGCAGCGTTACACCAACAGGGTCCCACGAGCAGTACTTC.

The gene calls are TRBV11-2 and TRBJ1-2; 7 nucleotides line up with TRBD1. CDR1 and CDR2 (germline): SGHAT, FQNNGV. The CDR3 spans 14 residues. Trimming took 5 bases from V and 4 from J; bases not matched to a gene: 7. The CDR3: CASSLGGRIYGYTF. The DNA of the CDR3 is TGTGCCAGCAGCCTAGGGGGCAGGATCTATGGCTACACCTTC.

The J gene is TRBJ1-1, the V gene TRBV9; possible D gene TRBD1, 5 bases. This CDR3 comprises 14 residues. V lost 5 bases, J lost 4 bases, and 15 bases lay in between. Germline V lookup: CDR1 SGDLS, CDR2 YYNGEE. DNA of the CDR3: TGTGCCAGCAGTCAGACAGTGGAAGGCACTGAAGCTTTCTTT. It encodes CASSQTVEGTEAFF.

This clone was observed a few times. This chain connects TRBV20-1 to TRBJ2-5; the match to TRBD2 covers 8 bases. The V segment lost 4 bases and the J segment 5 bases; nucleotides outside the gene matches: 0. The V gene's germline CDR1 is DFQATT and CDR2 SNEGSKA (reference sequence). This CDR3 has 11 residues. In DNA form, the CDR3 reads TGCAGTGCTACGGGAGGGGAGACCCAGTACTTC. As protein: CSATGGETQYF.

There are a few counts of this clone. This chain connects TRBV27 to TRBJ2-2, with 13 bases that match TRBD2. The CDR3 has 16 residues. The V segment lost 5 bases and the J segment 7 bases; nucleotides outside the gene matches: 7. CDR1 is MNHEY and CDR2 is SMNVEV in the germline V gene (reference sequence). The DNA of the CDR3 is TGTGCCAGCAGTGGGGGACTAGCGGGAATCCACGGGGAGCTGTTTTTT. This gives the protein CASSGGLAGIHGELFF.

This clone was observed a handful of times. The V call is TRBV3-1 (or the pseudogene TRBV3-2), the J call TRBJ2-1; no reliable D call. The CDR3 loop spans 13 amino acids. CDR1 is LGHDT and CDR2 is YNNKEL in the germline V gene (reference sequence). V was trimmed by 3 bases and J by 9 bases, leaving 12 bases between them. The CDR3, as DNA: TGTGCCAGCAGCCAGGCATCTCATGGTGAGCAGTTCTTC. Protein product: CASSQASHGEQFF.

V usage is TRBV19 and J usage is TRBJ2-7; TRBD2 is a possible D gene (7 bases). The CDR3 has 15 amino acids. CDR1 is LNHDA and CDR2 is SQIVND in the germline V gene (reference sequence). Deletions cut 4 bases from V and 2 bases from J, with 15 bases between. The CDR3 region is CASSSQGGGPYEQYF. DNA of the CDR3: TGTGCCAGTAGTAGTCAGGGAGGGGGTCCCTACGAGCAGTACTTC.

The chain joins TRBV5-1 to TRBJ1-4, with D perhaps TRBD1 (6 bases). The V end lost 4 bases, the J end lost 3 bases, and 10 bases lay between the germline ends. CDR1 is SGHRS and CDR2 is YFSETQ in the germline V gene. This CDR3 spans 14 amino acids. CDR3 nucleotides: TGCGCCAGCAGCACAGGACAGCCTAATGAAAAACTGTTTTTT. Amino acid sequence: CASSTGQPNEKLFF.

This chain joins TRBV5-1 and TRBJ2-6, with D hard to call. Germline lookup yields CDR1 SGHRS and CDR2 YFSETQ. V shed 0 bases and J shed 1 base, with 11 bases lying between them. CDR3 length equals 17 residues. The CDR3 DNA is TGCGCCAGCAGCTTGGCCCTGGTGGCTTCTGGGGCCAACGTCCTGACTTTC. This translates into CASSLALVASGANVLTF.

This chain links TRBV19 with TRBJ1-1; D possibly corresponds to TRBD1 (6 bases). Trimming removed 3 bases from V and 10 bases from J, with 21 bases in between. This CDR3 spans 15 amino acids. Per the germline V gene, CDR1 is LNHDA and CDR2 is SQIVND (reference sequence). The CDR3 is CASSMDFDTGTTAFF. DNA for the CDR3: TGTGCCAGTAGTATGGACTTTGATACAGGGACGACAGCTTTCTTT. Combining the CDR3 with reference TRBV19 and TRBJ1-1 gives the whole variable domain DGGITQSPKYLFRKEGQNVTLSCEQNLNHDAMYWYRQDPGQGLRLIYYSQIVNDFQKGDIAEGYSVSREKKESFPLTVTSAQKNPTAFYLCASSMDFDTGTTAFFGQGTRLTVV.

The chain recombines TRBV4-2 with TRBJ2-1; 10 bases agree with TRBD2. V trimming: 0 bases; J trimming: 10 bases; junction bases outside the gene matches: 12. The CDR3 has 17 residues. Germline V CDR1 and CDR2: LGHNA, YNFKEQ. The CDR3, as DNA: TGTGCCAGCAGCCAAGAGGGAGCGGGAGGGGGATTGACGGAGCAGTTCTTC. Translating gives CASSQEGAGGGLTEQFF.

The chain couples TRBV3-1 (or the pseudogene TRBV3-2) to TRBJ2-7; D call uncertain. V was cut by 3 bases and J by 0 bases, with 12 bases left in between. CDR3 length equals 15 residues. Germline V lookup: CDR1 LGHDT, CDR2 YNNKEL (reference sequence). The CDR3 loop is CASSQGPVSSYEQYV. CDR3 coding DNA: TGTGCCAGCAGCCAGGGCCCCGTAAGCTCCTACGAGCAGTACGTC.

In this sample, this clone turned up once. This chain uses TRBV7-6 with TRBJ2-3; 7 nucleotides match TRBD2. The trim removed 1 base at V and 1 base at J, leaving 5 bases unmatched. CDR3 length: 16 amino acids. The V gene's germline CDR1 is SGHVS and CDR2 FNYEAQ. The CDR3 region has the DNA TGTGCCAGCAGCTTAGACAGACTAGCTGGCACAGATACGCAGTATTTT. It translates to CASSLDRLAGTDTQYF. Full variable domain (missing parts from reference TRBV7-6 and TRBJ2-3): GAGVSQSPRYKVTKRGQDVALRCDPISGHVSLYWYRQALGQGPEFLTYFNYEAQQDKSGLPNDRFSAERPEGSISTLTIQRTEQRDSAMYRCASSLDRLAGTDTQYFGPGTRLTVL.

The chain carries TRBV6-5 and TRBJ2-3; D may be TRBD2 (5 bases). Germline V gene lookup returns CDR1 MNHEY and CDR2 SVGAGI. V lost 7 bases to trimming and J lost 2 bases, with 10 bases between them. This CDR3 region has 13 residues. CDR3 region: CASIRDHTDTQYF. CDR3 DNA: TGTGCCAGCATACGGGATCACACAGATACGCAGTATTTT.

The rearrangement links TRBV18 to TRBJ2-1; 13 positions match TRBD2. From germline, CDR1 is KGHSH and CDR2 LQKENI. V lost 6 bases to trimming and J lost 8 bases; unmatched junction nucleotides: 13. This CDR3 spans 17 amino acids. The CDR3 is CASSQGTSGAGTDEQFF. In nucleotides, the CDR3 is TGTGCCAGCTCTCAAGGGACTAGCGGGGCCGGAACTGATGAGCAGTTCTTC.

The J gene is TRBJ2-7, the V gene TRBV27; D is perhaps TRBD2 (5 bases). Per the germline V gene, CDR1 is MNHEY and CDR2 is SMNVEV (reference sequence). This CDR3 region has 11 residues. V was trimmed by 11 bases and J by 0 bases, leaving 8 bases between them. DNA for the CDR3: TGTGCCCCCCTAGCCTCCTACGAGCAGTACGTC. This sequence encodes CAPLASYEQYV.

The chain is built from TRBV18 and TRBJ2-2, with 9 positions matching TRBD2. Germline CDR1 is KGHSH and CDR2 is LQKENI. The CDR3 loop spans 16 amino acids. The ends lost 6 bases at V and 3 bases at J; junction bases unmatched: 8. CDR3: CASSPSTSGYTGELFF. Written as DNA, the CDR3 is TGTGCCAGCTCCCCTTCGACTAGCGGATACACCGGGGAGCTGTTTTTT.

The chain couples TRBV2 to TRBJ2-3; 10 bases match TRBD1. J lost 3 bases, V lost 4 bases, and 4 bases had no gene match. The germline gives CDR1 SNHLY, CDR2 FYNNEI. The CDR3 covers 15 residues. This CDR3 is CASSVGQGLTDTQYF. In nucleotides, the CDR3 is TGTGCCAGCAGTGTGGGACAGGGGCTTACAGATACGCAGTATTTT.

The chain has TRBV2 and TRBJ1-1, with a weak D call TRBD1 (6 bases). Germline V gene data show CDR1 as SNHLY and CDR2 as FYNNEI. This CDR3 has 13 residues. V lost 11 bases and J 0 bases, leaving 13 bases between the germline ends. CDR3 bases: TGTGCCGGTGACCGGGACATGAACACTGAAGCTTTCTTT. It codes for CAGDRDMNTEAFF.

The table lists this clone with many counts. The V and J genes are TRBV9 and TRBJ2-1; D unclear. Germline CDR1 reads SGDLS; CDR2 reads YYNGEE. Trimming took off 2 bases at V and 6 bases at J, with 12 bases between the two ends. This CDR3 has 14 amino acids. The CDR3 DNA reads TGTGCCAGCAGCGTTAATGCAGGAAGCAATGAGCAGTTCTTC. The encoded protein is CASSVNAGSNEQFF.

The chain joins TRBV6-5 to TRBJ2-3; no clear D. CDR1 is MNHEY and CDR2 is SVGAGI in the germline V gene. CDR3 size: 12 residues. V lost 6 bases, J lost 5 bases, and 9 bases lay in between. The CDR3 loop reads CASSPVGDTQYF. The DNA for the CDR3 is TGTGCCAGCAGCCCCGTCGGAGATACGCAGTATTTT.

V is TRBV29-1 and J is TRBJ2-1; TRBD1 agrees at 8 bases. After removal of 6 bases from V and 7 bases from J, the junction contained 14 bases not matched to a gene. The length of the CDR3 is 15 residues. The germline CDR1 and CDR2 sequences are SQVTM and ANQGSEA. As DNA, the CDR3 is TGCAGCGTGGGGGCAGGGGGCGCGGGTGGGAATGAGCAGTTCTTC. Protein: CSVGAGGAGGNEQFF.

CDR3 region: CASRPGLALNEQFF. CDR3 nucleotides: TGTGCCAGCAGGCCGGGACTCGCCCTCAATGAGCAGTTCTTC. The chain has TRBV2 and TRBJ2-1; weak D call: TRBD2 (6 bases). V lost 6 bases and J lost 6, with 15 bases in between. CDR3 length: 14 amino acids. From germline, CDR1 is SNHLY and CDR2 FYNNEI.

This clone was detected a few times. The chain links TRBV6-5 to TRBJ2-2; TRBD1 is a possible D gene (6 bases). Germline loops: CDR1 MNHEY, CDR2 SVGAGI. CDR3 length equals 14 residues. Between the trimmed V and J ends, which lost 9 bases and 0 bases, there was a span of 11 bases. In DNA, the CDR3 is TGTGCCAGTCAACAGGGTCCGAACACCGGGGAGCTGTTTTTT. Translated: CASQQGPNTGELFF.

The chain carries TRBV13 and TRBJ2-5; 13 bases line up with TRBD2. This CDR3 contains 16 residues. With V trimmed by 5 bases and J by 6 bases, 9 bases remained unmatched. The germline CDR1 and CDR2 sequences are PRHDT and FYEKMQ (reference sequence). The chain's CDR3 is CASSPTSGGAEKTQYF. CDR3 in DNA: TGTGCCAGCAGCCCAACTAGCGGGGGGGCAGAGAAGACCCAGTACTTC.

V gene TRBV4-3 combines with J gene TRBJ2-5; tentative D call: TRBD2 (6 bases). The CDR3 is 14 residues long. V shed 0 bases and J shed 5 bases, with 10 bases lying between them. Looked up from germline, CDR1 is LGHNA and CDR2 is YSLEER. The CDR3 region is CASSQDRGRETQYF. The CDR3 nucleotides are TGCGCCAGCAGCCAAGATCGGGGGAGGGAGACCCAGTACTTC.

This chain links TRBV9 with TRBJ2-3; 11 bases agree with TRBD2. After removal of 3 bases from V and 5 bases from J, the junction contained 5 bases not matched to a gene. The CDR3 covers 15 residues. Germline V gene sequence: CDR1 SGDLS, CDR2 YYNGEE. CDR3 DNA: TGTGCCAGCAGCGAAGGGACTAGCGGTGGAGATACGCAGTATTTT. As protein: CASSEGTSGGDTQYF.